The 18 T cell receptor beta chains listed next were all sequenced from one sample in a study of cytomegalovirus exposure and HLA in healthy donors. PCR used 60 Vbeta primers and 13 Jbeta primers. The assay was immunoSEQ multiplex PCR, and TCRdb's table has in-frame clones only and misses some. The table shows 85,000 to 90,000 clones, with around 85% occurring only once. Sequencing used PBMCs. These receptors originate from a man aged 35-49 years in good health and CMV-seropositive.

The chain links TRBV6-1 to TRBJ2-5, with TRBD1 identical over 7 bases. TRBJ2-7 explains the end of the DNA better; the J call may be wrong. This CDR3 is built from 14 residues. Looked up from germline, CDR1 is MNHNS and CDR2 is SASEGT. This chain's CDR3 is CASPTPGTEYEQYF. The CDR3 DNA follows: TGTGCCAGCCCAACCCCCGGGACAGAGTACGAGCAGTACTTC.

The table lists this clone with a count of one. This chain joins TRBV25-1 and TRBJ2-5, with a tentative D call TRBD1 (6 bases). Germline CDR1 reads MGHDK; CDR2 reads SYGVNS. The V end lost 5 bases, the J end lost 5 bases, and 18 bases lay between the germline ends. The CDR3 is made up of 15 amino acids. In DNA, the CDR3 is TGTGCCAGCAGTCTGGGGGCCCGGCGCGGGGAGACCCAGTACTTC. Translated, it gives CASSLGARRGETQYF.

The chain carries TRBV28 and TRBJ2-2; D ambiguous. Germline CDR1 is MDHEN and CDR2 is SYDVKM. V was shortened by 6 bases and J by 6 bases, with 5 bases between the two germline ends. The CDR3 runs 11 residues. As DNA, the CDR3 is TGTGCCAGCAGCCTACCCGGGGAGCTGTTTTTT. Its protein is CASSLPGELFF. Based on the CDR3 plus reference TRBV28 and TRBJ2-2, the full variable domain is DVKVTQSSRYLVKRTGEKVFLECVQDMDHENMFWYRQDPGLGLRLIYFSYDVKMKEKGDIPEGYSVSREKKERFSLILESASTNQTSMYLCASSLPGELFFGEGSRLTVL.

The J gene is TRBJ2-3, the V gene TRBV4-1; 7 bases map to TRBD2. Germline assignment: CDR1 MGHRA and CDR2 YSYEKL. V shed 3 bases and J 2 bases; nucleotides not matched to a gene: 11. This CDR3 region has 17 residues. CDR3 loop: CASSQAWGGSTTDTQYF. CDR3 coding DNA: TGCGCCAGCAGCCAGGCCTGGGGCGGGAGCACCACAGATACGCAGTATTTT.

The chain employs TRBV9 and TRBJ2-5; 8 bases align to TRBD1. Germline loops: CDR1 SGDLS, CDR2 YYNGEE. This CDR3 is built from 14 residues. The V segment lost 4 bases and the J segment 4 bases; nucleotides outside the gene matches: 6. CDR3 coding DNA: TGTGCCAGCAGCCCCCAGGGGGCGTTAGAGACCCAGTACTTC. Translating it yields CASSPQGALETQYF.

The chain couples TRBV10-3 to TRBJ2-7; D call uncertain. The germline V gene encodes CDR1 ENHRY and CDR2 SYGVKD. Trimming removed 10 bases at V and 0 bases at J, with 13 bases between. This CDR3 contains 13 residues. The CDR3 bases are TGTGCCACGTCCGATCCGAGCTCCTACGAGCAGTACTTC. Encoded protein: CATSDPSSYEQYF.

The CDR3 nucleotides read TGTGCCAGCAGTGATAACAGGGTATATGAAAAACTGTTTTTT. It is translated as CASSDNRVYEKLFF. The chain joins TRBV2 to TRBJ1-4; tentative D call: TRBD1 (6 bases). The length of the CDR3 is 14 residues. The V and J ends lost 3 bases and 6 bases respectively, with 11 bases between them. CDR1 is SNHLY and CDR2 is FYNNEI in the germline V gene.

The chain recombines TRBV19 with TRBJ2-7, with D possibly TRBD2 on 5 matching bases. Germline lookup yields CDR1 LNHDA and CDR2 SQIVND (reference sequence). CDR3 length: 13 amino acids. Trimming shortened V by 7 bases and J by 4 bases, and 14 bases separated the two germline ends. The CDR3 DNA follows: TGTGCCAGTACCCCCCCCGGGGAGTACGAGCAGTACTTC. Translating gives CASTPPGEYEQYF.

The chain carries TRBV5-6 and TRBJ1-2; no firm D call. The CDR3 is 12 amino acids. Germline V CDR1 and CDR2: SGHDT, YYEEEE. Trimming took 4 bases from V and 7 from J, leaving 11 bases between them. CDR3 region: CASSKPGSGYTF. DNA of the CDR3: TGTGCCAGCAGCAAACCGGGATCTGGCTACACCTTC.

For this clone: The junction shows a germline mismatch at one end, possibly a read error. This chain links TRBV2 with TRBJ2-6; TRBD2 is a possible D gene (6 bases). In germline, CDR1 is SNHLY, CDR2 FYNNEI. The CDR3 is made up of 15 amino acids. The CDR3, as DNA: TGTGTCAGCAGGGACTCCTCCTCTGGGGCCAACGTCCTGACTTTC. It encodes CVSRDSSSGANVLTF. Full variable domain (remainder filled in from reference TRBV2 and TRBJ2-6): EPEVTQTPSHQVTQMGQEVILRCVPISNHLYFYWYRQILGQKVEFLVSFYNNEISEKSEIFDDQFSVERPDGSNFTLKIRSTKLEDSAMYFCVSRDSSSGANVLTFGAGSRLTVL.

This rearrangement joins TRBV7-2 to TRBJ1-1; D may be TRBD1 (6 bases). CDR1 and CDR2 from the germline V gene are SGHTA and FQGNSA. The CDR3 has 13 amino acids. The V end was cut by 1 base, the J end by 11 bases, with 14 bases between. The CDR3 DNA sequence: TGTGCCAGCAGCTTAGACCCACAGGGTCGGGCTTTCTTT. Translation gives CASSLDPQGRAFF.

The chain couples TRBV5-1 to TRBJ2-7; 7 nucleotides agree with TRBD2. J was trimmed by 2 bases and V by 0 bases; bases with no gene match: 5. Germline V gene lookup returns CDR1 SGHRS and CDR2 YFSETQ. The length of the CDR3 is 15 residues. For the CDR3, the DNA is TGCGCCAGCAGCTTGGGGCTAGCGGACCCCTACGAGCAGTACTTC. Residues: CASSLGLADPYEQYF.

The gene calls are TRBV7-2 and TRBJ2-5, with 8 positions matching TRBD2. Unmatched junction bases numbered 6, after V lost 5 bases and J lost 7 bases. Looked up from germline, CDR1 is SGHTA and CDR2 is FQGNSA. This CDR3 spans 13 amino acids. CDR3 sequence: CASSLPGLGTQYF. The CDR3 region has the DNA TGTGCCAGCAGCCTCCCGGGACTAGGGACCCAGTACTTC.

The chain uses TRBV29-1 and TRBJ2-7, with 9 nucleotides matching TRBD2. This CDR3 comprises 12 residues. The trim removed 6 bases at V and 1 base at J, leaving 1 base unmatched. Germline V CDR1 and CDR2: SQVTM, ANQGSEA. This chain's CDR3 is CSVTSGSYEQYF. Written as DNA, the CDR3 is TGCAGCGTGACTAGCGGTTCCTACGAGCAGTACTTC.

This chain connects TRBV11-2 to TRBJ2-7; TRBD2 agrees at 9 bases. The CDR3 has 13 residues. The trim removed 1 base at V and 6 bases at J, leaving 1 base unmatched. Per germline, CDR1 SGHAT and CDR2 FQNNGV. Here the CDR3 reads CASSLGGRAEQYF. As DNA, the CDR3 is TGTGCCAGCAGCTTAGGCGGGAGGGCCGAGCAGTACTTC.

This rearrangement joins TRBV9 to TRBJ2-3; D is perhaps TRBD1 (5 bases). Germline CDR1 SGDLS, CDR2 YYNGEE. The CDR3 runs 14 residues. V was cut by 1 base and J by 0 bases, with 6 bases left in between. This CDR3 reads CASSVWGSTDTQYF. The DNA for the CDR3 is TGTGCCAGCAGCGTATGGGGCAGCACAGATACGCAGTATTTT.

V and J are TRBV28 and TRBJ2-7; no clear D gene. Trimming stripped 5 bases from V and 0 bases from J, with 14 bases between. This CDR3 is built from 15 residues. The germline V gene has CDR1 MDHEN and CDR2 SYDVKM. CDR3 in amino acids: CASSPRHLFSYEQYF. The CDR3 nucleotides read TGTGCCAGCAGTCCGCGACACCTCTTCTCCTACGAGCAGTACTTC. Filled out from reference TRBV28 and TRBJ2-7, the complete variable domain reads DVKVTQSSRYLVKRTGEKVFLECVQDMDHENMFWYRQDPGLGLRLIYFSYDVKMKEKGDIPEGYSVSREKKERFSLILESASTNQTSMYLCASSPRHLFSYEQYFGPGTRLTVT.

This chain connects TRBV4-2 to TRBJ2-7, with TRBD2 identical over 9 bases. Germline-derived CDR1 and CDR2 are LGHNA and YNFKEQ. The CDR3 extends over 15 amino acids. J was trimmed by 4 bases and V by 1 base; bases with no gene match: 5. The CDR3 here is CASSQGGSGGYEQYF. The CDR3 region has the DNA TGTGCCAGCAGCCAAGGGGGTAGCGGGGGTTACGAGCAGTACTTC.